This T cell receptor (beta chain) was sequenced for a study of regulatory T cells in long-lasting Graves disease. This clonotype was counted at least ten times. This CDR3 has 15 amino acids. The germline V and J ends were trimmed by 4 bases and 0 bases, with 10 bases remaining between them. The germline V gene encodes CDR1 MDHEN and CDR2 SYDVKM. The time point was: newly diagnosed GD, antithyroid drugs for less than 3 months. PBMCs were the source of the RNA used for TCR sequencing. According to the study, TCR beta libraries were built with iRepertoire HTBI primers and CDR3-region Arm-PCR. TCRdb independently ran MiXCR on the multiplex PCR reads; one entry per CDR3 protein. Seen here are roughly 530,000 distinct CDR3 sequences, roughly a sixth observed once, and the top ten hold roughly 25%. The sample was also reused in another study, on T cells in Graves' hyperthyroidism and ophthalmopathy. From that study: An initial round of RT-PCR targeting the TCR CDR3 relied on the HTBI primer set.

The chain links TRBV28 to TRBJ1-5; D might be TRBD1 (5 bases). This receptor was obtained from a woman aged 35 to 60 with Graves disease. Sample: peripheral blood mononuclear cells (PBMCs), taken at new diagnosis, from a patient treated with antithyroid drugs. This CDR3 reads CASSSPGNSNQPQHF. DNA for the CDR3: TGTGCCAGCAGTTCGCCAGGGAATAGCAATCAGCCCCAGCATTTT.